These 28 T cell receptor beta chains originate from one sample sequenced in a study of T cell responses to AZD1222 COVID-19 vaccine. TCRdb's copy holds only in-frame clones and misses some; the assay was immunoSEQ multiplex PCR. The data show roughly 100,000 clones, 90% seen once. The source material was peripheral blood, sampled on day 0 of AZD1222 vaccination. These receptors were collected from an adult in good health.

The rearrangement links TRBV2 to TRBJ2-5, with 8 positions matching TRBD2. V gave up 0 bases and J gave up 5 bases; unmatched junction bases: 2. The length of the CDR3 is 14 residues. Germline V lookup: CDR1 SNHLY, CDR2 FYNNEI. The DNA for the CDR3 is TGTGCCAGCAGTGAAGCTCTAGCGGGTGAGACCCAGTACTTC. Translation gives CASSEALAGETQYF.

The gene calls are TRBV7-2 and TRBJ2-1; the D gene is possibly TRBD2 (5 bases). Trimming pared 4 bases from V and 6 bases from J, leaving 22 bases between. There are 17 residues in the CDR3. Germline assignment: CDR1 SGHTA and CDR2 FQGNSA. The CDR3 loop reads CASSWTLRLRAGNEQFF. The CDR3 DNA sequence: TGTGCCAGCAGCTGGACCCTCAGGTTGAGGGCGGGCAATGAGCAGTTCTTC.

This clone occurred a few times. The rearrangement uses TRBV4-1 and TRBJ1-1; a possible D gene is TRBD1 (6 bases). The germline V gene encodes CDR1 MGHRA and CDR2 YSYEKL. V shed 0 bases and J shed 1 base, with 9 bases lying between them. This CDR3 contains 15 residues. CDR3: CASSQEPGANTEAFF. The CDR3 DNA follows: TGCGCCAGCAGCCAAGAACCAGGGGCGAACACTGAAGCTTTCTTT.

This rearrangement joins TRBV9 to TRBJ2-7, with D maybe TRBD1 (6 bases). This CDR3 comprises 14 residues. V shed 0 bases and J shed 7 bases, with 14 bases lying between them. Germline V gene data show CDR1 as SGDLS and CDR2 as YYNGEE. CDR3: CASSVAVGAREQYF. The CDR3 nucleotides are TGTGCCAGCAGCGTAGCTGTGGGGGCTAGGGAGCAGTACTTC.

The V call is TRBV6-4, the J call TRBJ2-3; TRBD2 aligns across 11 bases. V shed 8 bases and J 2 bases; nucleotides not matched to a gene: 9. Germline V gene data show CDR1 as MRHNA and CDR2 as SNTAGT. The CDR3 is 16 residues long. CDR3 coding DNA: TGTGCCAGCCGAAGACTAGCGGGGTCGCCCACAGATACGCAGTATTTT. It yields the protein CASRRLAGSPTDTQYF.

V and J are TRBV7-3 and TRBJ2-5; D might be TRBD1 or TRBD2, each matching 5 bases. The CDR3 runs 15 residues. Looked up from germline, CDR1 is SGHTA and CDR2 is FQGTGA. V was trimmed by 1 base and J by 1 base, leaving 10 bases between them. CDR3 loop: CASSLMAGTQETQYF. In DNA, the CDR3 is TGTGCCAGCAGCTTAATGGCAGGGACCCAAGAGACCCAGTACTTC.

The chain employs TRBV2 and TRBJ2-7, with 10 nucleotides matching TRBD2. The germline V gene encodes CDR1 SNHLY and CDR2 FYNNEI. The CDR3 is 13 amino acids. V was clipped by 5 bases and J by 6 bases; unmatched bases: 4. CDR3 sequence: CASSRERGGEQYF. CDR3 nucleotides: TGTGCCAGCAGTAGGGAGCGGGGGGGCGAGCAGTACTTC.

The J gene is TRBJ1-6, the V gene TRBV24-1, with 7 bases that match TRBD1. J gave up 8 bases and V 5 bases, and 14 bases lay outside the gene matches. This CDR3 contains 17 residues. Germline V lookup: CDR1 KGHDR, CDR2 SFDVKD. Here the CDR3 reads CATSVYLMRGQDSPLHF. The CDR3 DNA follows: TGTGCCACCAGTGTATATCTCATGAGGGGGCAAGATTCACCCCTCCACTTT.

The DNA of the CDR3 is TGTGCCACCAGCCGATGGACAGGGAGGATCGATCAGCCCCAGCATTTT. Protein: CATSRWTGRIDQPQHF. The rearrangement joins TRBV15 to TRBJ1-5; 8 bases line up with TRBD1. CDR1 LNHNV and CDR2 YYDKDF come from the germline V gene (reference sequence). V was pared by 5 bases and J by 5 bases, with 11 bases of the junction left unmatched. This CDR3 region has 16 residues.

The chain uses TRBV6-5 and TRBJ1-2; D is possibly TRBD1 (6 bases). The CDR3 consists of 13 residues. Germline CDR1 and CDR2: MNHEY and SVGAGI. V lost 2 bases, J lost 2 bases, and 6 bases lay in between. CDR3 protein: CASSYGGNYGYTF. The CDR3 DNA sequence: TGTGCCAGCAGTTACGGGGGCAACTATGGCTACACCTTC.

V usage is TRBV10-3 and J usage is TRBJ2-7; the D gene is possibly TRBD1 (6 bases). Trimming cost V 4 bases and J 0 bases, with 7 bases left between them. The CDR3 is 13 amino acids. CDR1 ENHRY and CDR2 SYGVKD come from the germline V gene. CDR3 protein: CAISGTVSYEQYF. DNA of the CDR3: TGTGCCATCAGTGGGACAGTCTCCTACGAGCAGTACTTC.

The chain uses TRBV27 and TRBJ1-5, with D unclear. V lost 4 bases to trimming and J lost 4 bases, with 17 bases between them. The CDR3 totals 16 residues. Germline V gives CDR1 MNHEY, CDR2 SMNVEV (reference sequence). The CDR3 coding sequence is TGTGCCAGCAGTTCCCTTCTCCCCAGGAATAATCAGCCCCAGCATTTT. This sequence encodes CASSSLLPRNNQPQHF.

The J gene is TRBJ2-2, the V gene TRBV5-1; 7 bases align to TRBD1. V gave up 3 bases and J gave up 4 bases; unmatched junction bases: 6. CDR3 length: 15 amino acids. CDR1 is SGHRS, CDR2 YFSETQ, per germline. CDR3 DNA: TGCGCCAGCAGCTCCCCGACAGGGCCCACCGGGGAGCTGTTTTTT. The encoded protein is CASSSPTGPTGELFF.

The chain employs TRBV7-9 and TRBJ2-1; 7 bases agree with TRBD1. J lost 2 bases, V lost 4 bases, and 5 bases had no gene match. This CDR3 has 15 amino acids. Germline loops: CDR1 SEHNR, CDR2 FQNEAQ (reference sequence). For the CDR3, the DNA is TGTGCCAGCAGCTCAAGGACAGGACCCTACAATGAGCAGTTCTTC. Its translation: CASSSRTGPYNEQFF.

The CDR3 loop is CASSPYLTDTQYF. The CDR3 nucleotides are TGTGCCAGCAGCCCCTATCTCACAGATACGCAGTATTTT. V usage is TRBV4-2 and J usage is TRBJ2-3; D unresolved. The V and J ends lost 4 bases and 2 bases respectively, with 7 bases between them. CDR1 is LGHNA, CDR2 YNFKEQ, per germline. This CDR3 contains 13 residues.

This chain joins TRBV19 and TRBJ1-3; TRBD1 aligns across 7 bases. The ends lost 6 bases at V and 4 bases at J; junction bases unmatched: 9. There are 15 residues in the CDR3. Per germline, CDR1 LNHDA and CDR2 SQIVND (reference sequence). Here the CDR3 reads CASSFQGGSGNTIYF. In DNA, the CDR3 is TGTGCCAGTAGCTTCCAAGGGGGCTCCGGAAACACCATATATTTT.

The chain joins TRBV10-3 to TRBJ1-2; a possible D gene is TRBD1 (6 bases). The CDR3 extends over 16 amino acids. The V and J ends lost 3 bases and 3 bases respectively, with 17 bases between them. The germline V gene has CDR1 ENHRY and CDR2 SYGVKD. The chain's CDR3 is CAISDNTSPGDYGYTF. The DNA of the CDR3 is TGTGCCATCAGTGATAACACGTCGCCAGGGGACTATGGCTACACCTTC.

This clone appeared a few times. The rearrangement uses TRBV28 and TRBJ1-1, with D unclear. The ends were cut back, 10 bases at V and 0 bases at J, with 12 bases in the middle. Germline V gene sequence: CDR1 MDHEN, CDR2 SYDVKM. The CDR3 extends over 13 amino acids. CDR3 sequence: CATRQDLNTEAFF. Written as DNA, the CDR3 is TGTGCCACTAGGCAGGATTTGAACACTGAAGCTTTCTTT.

The genes are TRBV2 and TRBJ1-1; D possibly corresponds to TRBD1 (6 bases). This CDR3 is built from 14 residues. Germline V gives CDR1 SNHLY, CDR2 FYNNEI. Trimming removed 7 bases at V and 0 bases at J, with 12 bases between. The CDR3 DNA reads as TGTGCCAGCACCAAGACAGGATTGAACACTGAAGCTTTCTTT. Its protein product is CASTKTGLNTEAFF.

This sequence joins TRBV27 and TRBJ1-5; a possible D gene is TRBD1 (5 bases). V lost 10 bases, J lost 2 bases, and 18 bases lay in between. CDR1 and CDR2 from the germline V gene are MNHEY and SMNVEV (reference sequence). The CDR3 has 15 amino acids. The CDR3 DNA reads as TGTGCCATTCCTCCCCTACAGGCCTGCAATCAGCCCCAGCATTTT. As protein: CAIPPLQACNQPQHF.

J is TRBJ1-4 and V is TRBV27; the match to TRBD1 covers 8 bases. The CDR3 is 18 residues long. V trimming: 5 bases; J trimming: 2 bases; junction bases outside the gene matches: 13. From germline, CDR1 is MNHEY and CDR2 SMNVEV (reference sequence). CDR3 nucleotide sequence: TGTGCCAGCAGTCGCGATCGACAGGGGAACTGGACTAATGAAAAACTGTTTTTT. Amino acids: CASSRDRQGNWTNEKLFF.

The gene calls are TRBV19 and TRBJ1-5; no firm D call. Germline CDR1 reads LNHDA; CDR2 reads SQIVND (reference sequence). Trimming took 6 bases from V and 2 from J, leaving 14 bases between them. The CDR3 has 15 residues. The CDR3 DNA reads as TGTGCCAGTAGGAGAGAGAGTTATGGCAATCAGCCCCAGCATTTT. This sequence encodes CASRRESYGNQPQHF.

The chain recombines TRBV18 with TRBJ2-7; TRBD2 agrees at 7 bases. Trimming cost V 2 bases and J 6 bases; bases outside gene matches: 10. Germline CDR1 reads KGHSH; CDR2 reads LQKENI. This CDR3 region has 15 residues. CDR3 DNA sequence: TGTGCCAGCTCACCAGGGCGGGGGTCCGCCCCCGAGCAGTACTTC. Translating gives CASSPGRGSAPEQYF. The entire variable domain, with the rest obtained from reference TRBV18 and TRBJ2-7, is as follows: NAGVMQNPRHLVRRRGQEARLRCSPMKGHSHVYWYRQLPEEGLKFMVYLQKENIIDESGMPKERFSAEFPKEGPSILRIQQVVRGDSAAYFCASSPGRGSAPEQYFGPGTRLTVT.

The V call is TRBV6-5, the J call TRBJ1-2, with 8 bases aligning to TRBD1. Trimming cost V 6 bases and J 4 bases; bases outside gene matches: 10. Germline CDR1 MNHEY, CDR2 SVGAGI. The CDR3 spans 15 residues. The CDR3 DNA is TGTGCCAGCAGAGACACAACTACAGGGGGCTATGGCTACACCTTC. It codes for CASRDTTTGGYGYTF.

This clone was counted only a few times. The chain recombines TRBV7-9 with TRBJ2-3, with a possible D match to TRBD2 (7 bases). The germline CDR1 and CDR2 sequences are SEHNR and FQNEAQ (reference sequence). The V gene lost 2 bases and the J gene lost 1 base, with 13 bases spanning the gap. CDR3 length: 16 residues. The CDR3 loop reads CASSLWRGPGTDTQYF. The CDR3 DNA follows: TGTGCCAGCAGCTTATGGCGGGGGCCCGGCACAGATACGCAGTATTTT.

This clone appeared once. This sequence joins TRBV7-2 and TRBJ2-7; D remains ambiguous. The length of the CDR3 is 11 residues. Between the trimmed V and J ends, which lost 1 base and 3 bases, there was a span of 1 base. CDR1 SGHTA and CDR2 FQGNSA come from the germline V gene. The CDR3 coding sequence is TGTGCCAGCAGCTTAGTCTACGAGCAGTACTTC. This codes for CASSLVYEQYF.

This chain joins TRBV2 and TRBJ1-4; unclear D gene. Trimming took 6 bases from V and 7 from J, leaving 9 bases between them. Looked up from germline, CDR1 is SNHLY and CDR2 is FYNNEI. CDR3 size: 12 residues. As DNA, the CDR3 is TGTGCCAGCAGGGATAACCTTGAAAAACTGTTTTTT. It specifies CASRDNLEKLFF.

The chain links TRBV11-2 to TRBJ1-5; D ambiguous. The CDR3 runs 13 residues. V was trimmed by 1 base and J by 4 bases, leaving 5 bases between them. Germline CDR1 reads SGHAT; CDR2 reads FQNNGV. The CDR3: CASSLALNQPQHF. CDR3 in DNA: TGTGCCAGCAGCTTAGCGCTTAATCAGCCCCAGCATTTT.